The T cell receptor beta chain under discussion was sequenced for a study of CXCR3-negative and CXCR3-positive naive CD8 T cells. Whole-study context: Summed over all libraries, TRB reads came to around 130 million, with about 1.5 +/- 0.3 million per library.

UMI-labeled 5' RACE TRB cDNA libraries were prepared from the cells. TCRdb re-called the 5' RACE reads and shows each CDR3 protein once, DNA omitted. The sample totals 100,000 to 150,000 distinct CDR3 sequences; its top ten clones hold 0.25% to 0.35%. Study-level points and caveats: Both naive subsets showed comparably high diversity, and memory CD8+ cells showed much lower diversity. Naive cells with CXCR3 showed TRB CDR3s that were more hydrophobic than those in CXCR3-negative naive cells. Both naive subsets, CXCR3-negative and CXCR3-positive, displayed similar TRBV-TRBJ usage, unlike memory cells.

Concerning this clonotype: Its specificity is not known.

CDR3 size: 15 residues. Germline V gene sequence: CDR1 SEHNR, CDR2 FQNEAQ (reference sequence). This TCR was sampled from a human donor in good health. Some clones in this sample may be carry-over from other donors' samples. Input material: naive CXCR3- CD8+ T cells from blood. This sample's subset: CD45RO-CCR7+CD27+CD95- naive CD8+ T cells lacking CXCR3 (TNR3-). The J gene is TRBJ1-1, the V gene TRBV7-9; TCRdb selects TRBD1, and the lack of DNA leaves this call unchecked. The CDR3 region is CASSPTDRVNTEAFF.